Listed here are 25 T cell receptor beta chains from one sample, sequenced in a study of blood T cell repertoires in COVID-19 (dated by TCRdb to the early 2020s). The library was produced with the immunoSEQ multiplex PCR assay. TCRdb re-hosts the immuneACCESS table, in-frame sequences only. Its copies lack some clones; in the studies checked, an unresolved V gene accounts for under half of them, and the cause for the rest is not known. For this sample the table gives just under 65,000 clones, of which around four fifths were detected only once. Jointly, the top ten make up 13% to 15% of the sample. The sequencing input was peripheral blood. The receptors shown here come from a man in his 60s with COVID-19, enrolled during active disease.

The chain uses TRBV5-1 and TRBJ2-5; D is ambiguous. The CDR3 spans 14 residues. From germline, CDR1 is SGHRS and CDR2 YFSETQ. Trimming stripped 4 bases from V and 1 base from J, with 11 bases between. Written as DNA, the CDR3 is TGCGCCAGCAGCGAAAACACCGTCCAAGAGACCCAGTACTTC. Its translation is CASSENTVQETQYF. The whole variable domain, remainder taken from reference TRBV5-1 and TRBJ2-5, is KAGVTQTPRYLIKTRGQQVTLSCSPISGHRSVSWYQQTPGQGLQFLFEYFSETQRNKGNFPGRFSGRQFSNSRSEMNVSTLELGDSALYLCASSENTVQETQYFGPGTRLLVL.

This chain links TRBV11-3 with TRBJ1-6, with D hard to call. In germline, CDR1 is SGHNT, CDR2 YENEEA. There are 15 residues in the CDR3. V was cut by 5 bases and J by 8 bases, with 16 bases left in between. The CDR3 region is CASSENPGSHSPLHF. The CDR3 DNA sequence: TGTGCCAGCAGCGAGAACCCGGGGAGCCATTCACCCCTCCACTTT. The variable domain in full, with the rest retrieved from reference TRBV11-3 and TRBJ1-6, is EAGVVQSPRYKIIEKKQPVAFWCNPISGHNTLYWYLQNLGQGPELLIRYENEEAVDDSQLPKDRFSAERLKGVDSTLKIQPAELGDSAVYLCASSENPGSHSPLHFGNGTRLTVT.

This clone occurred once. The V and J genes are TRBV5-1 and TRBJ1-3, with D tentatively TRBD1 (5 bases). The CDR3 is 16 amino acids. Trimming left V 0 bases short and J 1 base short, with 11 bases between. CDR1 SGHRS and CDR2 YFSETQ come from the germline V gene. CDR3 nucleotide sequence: TGCGCCAGCAGCTTGGAGTTTGCAGGGTCTGGAAACACCATATATTTT. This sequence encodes CASSLEFAGSGNTIYF.

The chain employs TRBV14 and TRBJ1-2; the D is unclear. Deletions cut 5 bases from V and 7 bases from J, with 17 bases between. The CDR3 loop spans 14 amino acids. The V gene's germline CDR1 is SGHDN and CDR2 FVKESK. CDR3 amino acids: CASSSRSGSPGYTF. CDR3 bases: TGTGCCAGCAGCAGTCGATCGGGATCCCCTGGCTACACCTTC.

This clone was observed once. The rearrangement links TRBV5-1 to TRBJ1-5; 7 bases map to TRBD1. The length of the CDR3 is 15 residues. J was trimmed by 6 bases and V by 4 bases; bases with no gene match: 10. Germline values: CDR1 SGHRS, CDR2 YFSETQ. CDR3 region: CASSRDSESLQPQHF. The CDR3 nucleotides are TGCGCCAGCAGCCGGGACAGCGAATCCCTTCAGCCCCAGCATTTT.

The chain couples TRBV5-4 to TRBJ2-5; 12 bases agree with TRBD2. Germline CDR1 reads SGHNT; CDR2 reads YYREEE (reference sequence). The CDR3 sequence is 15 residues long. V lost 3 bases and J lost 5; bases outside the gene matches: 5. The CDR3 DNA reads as TGTGCCAGCAGCTCCCCTAGCGGGAGGGCCGAGACCCAGTACTTC. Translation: CASSSPSGRAETQYF.

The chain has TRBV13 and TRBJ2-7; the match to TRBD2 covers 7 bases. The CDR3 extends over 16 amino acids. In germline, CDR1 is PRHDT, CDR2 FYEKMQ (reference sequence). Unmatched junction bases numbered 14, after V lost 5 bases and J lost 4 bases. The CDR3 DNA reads TGTGCCAGCAGCAAAATTTCGGGACTAACAAATTACGAGCAGTACTTC. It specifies CASSKISGLTNYEQYF.

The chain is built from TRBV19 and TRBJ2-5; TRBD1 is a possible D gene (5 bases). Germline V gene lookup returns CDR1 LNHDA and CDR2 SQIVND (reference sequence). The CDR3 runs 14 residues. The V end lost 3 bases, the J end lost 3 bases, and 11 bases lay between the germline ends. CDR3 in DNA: TGTGCCAGTAGTATGGCCGACAGCAAAGAGACCCAGTACTTC. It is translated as CASSMADSKETQYF. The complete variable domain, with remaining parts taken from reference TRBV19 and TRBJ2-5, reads DGGITQSPKYLFRKEGQNVTLSCEQNLNHDAMYWYRQDPGQGLRLIYYSQIVNDFQKGDIAEGYSVSREKKESFPLTVTSAQKNPTAFYLCASSMADSKETQYFGPGTRLLVL.

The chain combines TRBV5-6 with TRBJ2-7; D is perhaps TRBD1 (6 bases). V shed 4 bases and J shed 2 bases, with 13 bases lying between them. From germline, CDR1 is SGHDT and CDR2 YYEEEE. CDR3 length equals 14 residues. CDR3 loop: CASSEGQFPYEQYF. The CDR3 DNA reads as TGTGCCAGCAGCGAAGGACAGTTCCCCTACGAGCAGTACTTC.

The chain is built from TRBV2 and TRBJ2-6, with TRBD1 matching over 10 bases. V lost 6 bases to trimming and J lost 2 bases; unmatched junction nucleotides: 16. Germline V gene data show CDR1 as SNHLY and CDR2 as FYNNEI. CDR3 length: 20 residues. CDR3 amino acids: CASSPGTGAPQRAGANVLTF. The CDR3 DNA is TGTGCCAGCAGCCCCGGGACAGGGGCCCCCCAAAGGGCTGGGGCCAACGTCCTGACTTTC.

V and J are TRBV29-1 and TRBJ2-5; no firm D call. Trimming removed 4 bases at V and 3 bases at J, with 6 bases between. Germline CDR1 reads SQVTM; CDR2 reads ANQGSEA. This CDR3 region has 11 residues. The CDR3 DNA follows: TGCAGCGTTGTTGGAGAAGAGACCCAGTACTTC. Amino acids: CSVVGEETQYF.

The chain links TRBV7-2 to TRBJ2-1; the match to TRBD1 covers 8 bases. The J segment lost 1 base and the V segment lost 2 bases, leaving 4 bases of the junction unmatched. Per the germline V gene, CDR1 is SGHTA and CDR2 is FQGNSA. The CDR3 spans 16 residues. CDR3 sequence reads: CASSLQGAFSYNEQFF. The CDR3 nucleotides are TGTGCCAGCAGCTTACAGGGGGCGTTTTCCTACAATGAGCAGTTCTTC.

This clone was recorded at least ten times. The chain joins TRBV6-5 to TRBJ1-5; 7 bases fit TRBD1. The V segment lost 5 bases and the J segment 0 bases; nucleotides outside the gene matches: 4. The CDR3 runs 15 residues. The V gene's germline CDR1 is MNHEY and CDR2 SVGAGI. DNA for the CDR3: TGTGCCAGCAGTACCCAGGGGGGTAGCAATCAGCCCCAGCATTTT. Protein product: CASSTQGGSNQPQHF.

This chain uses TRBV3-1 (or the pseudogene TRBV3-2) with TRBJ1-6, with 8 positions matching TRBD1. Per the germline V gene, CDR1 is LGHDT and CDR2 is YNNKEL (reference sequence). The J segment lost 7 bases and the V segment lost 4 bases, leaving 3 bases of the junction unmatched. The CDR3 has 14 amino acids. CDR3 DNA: TGTGCCAGCAGCCGCCAGGGGGCCAATTCACCCCTCCACTTT. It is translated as CASSRQGANSPLHF.

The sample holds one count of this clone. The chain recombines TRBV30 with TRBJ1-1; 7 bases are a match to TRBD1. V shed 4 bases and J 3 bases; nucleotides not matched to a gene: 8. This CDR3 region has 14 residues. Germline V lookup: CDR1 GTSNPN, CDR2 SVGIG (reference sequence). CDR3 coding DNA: TGTGCCTGGAATATGGCAGGGGGGTACACTGAAGCTTTCTTT. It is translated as CAWNMAGGYTEAFF.

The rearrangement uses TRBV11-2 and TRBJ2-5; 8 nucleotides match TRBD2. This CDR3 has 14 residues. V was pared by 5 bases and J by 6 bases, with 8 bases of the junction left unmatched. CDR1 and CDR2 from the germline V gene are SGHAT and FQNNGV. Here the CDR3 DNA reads TGTGCCAGCAGCCCTGGACTAGCTAGCCAGACCCAGTACTTC. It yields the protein CASSPGLASQTQYF.

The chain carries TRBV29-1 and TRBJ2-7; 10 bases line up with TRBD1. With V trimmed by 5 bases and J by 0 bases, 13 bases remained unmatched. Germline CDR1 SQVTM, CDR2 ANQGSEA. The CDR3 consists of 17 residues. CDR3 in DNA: TGCAGCGTTTCGGGACAGGGGACCGCGGTCAGCTCCTACGAGCAGTACTTC. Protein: CSVSGQGTAVSSYEQYF.

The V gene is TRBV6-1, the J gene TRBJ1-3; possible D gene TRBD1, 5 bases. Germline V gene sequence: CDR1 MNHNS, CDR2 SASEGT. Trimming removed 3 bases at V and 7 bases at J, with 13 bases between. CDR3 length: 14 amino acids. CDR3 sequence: CASSEGRGRNTIYF. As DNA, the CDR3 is TGTGCCAGCAGTGAGGGTAGGGGTCGGAACACCATATATTTT.

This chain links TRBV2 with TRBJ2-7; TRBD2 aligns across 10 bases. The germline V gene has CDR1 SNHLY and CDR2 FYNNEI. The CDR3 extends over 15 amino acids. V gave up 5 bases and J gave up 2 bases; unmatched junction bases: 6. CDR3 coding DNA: TGTGCCAGCAGTATCGGACTAGCGGCGACCTACGAGCAGTACTTC. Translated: CASSIGLAATYEQYF.

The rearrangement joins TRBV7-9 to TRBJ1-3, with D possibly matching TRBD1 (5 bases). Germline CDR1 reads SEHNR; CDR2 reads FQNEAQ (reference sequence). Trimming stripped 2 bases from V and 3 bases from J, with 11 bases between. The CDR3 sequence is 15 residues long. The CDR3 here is CASSLRGEIGNTIYF. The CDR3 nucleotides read TGTGCCAGCAGCTTACGGGGGGAGATTGGAAACACCATATATTTT.

The DNA of the CDR3 is TGTGCCAGCAGTCTAATACGGAGAACTAATGAAAAACTGTTTTTT. This gives the protein CASSLIRRTNEKLFF. This chain links TRBV28 with TRBJ1-4; D remains ambiguous. The germline gives CDR1 MDHEN, CDR2 SYDVKM. V shed 5 bases and J shed 1 base, with 11 bases lying between them. CDR3 size: 15 residues.

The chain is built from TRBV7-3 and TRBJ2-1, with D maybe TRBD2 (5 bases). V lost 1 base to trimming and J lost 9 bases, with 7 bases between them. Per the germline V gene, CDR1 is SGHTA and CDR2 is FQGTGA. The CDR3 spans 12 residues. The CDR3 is CASSLNRGEQFF. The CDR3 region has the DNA TGTGCCAGCAGCTTAAACCGGGGTGAGCAGTTCTTC.

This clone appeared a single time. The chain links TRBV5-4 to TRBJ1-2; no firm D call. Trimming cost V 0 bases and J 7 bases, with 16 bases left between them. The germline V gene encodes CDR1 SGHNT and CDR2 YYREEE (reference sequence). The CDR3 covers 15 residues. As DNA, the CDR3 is TGTGCCAGCAGCTTGGCCGACATCGCCTTCGGTGGCTACACCTTC. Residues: CASSLADIAFGGYTF.

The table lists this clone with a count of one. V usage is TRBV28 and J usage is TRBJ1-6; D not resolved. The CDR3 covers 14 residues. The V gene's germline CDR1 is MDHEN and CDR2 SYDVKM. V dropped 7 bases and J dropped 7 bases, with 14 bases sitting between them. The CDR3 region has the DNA TGTGCCAGCACCGTCCCCTACAGCAATTCACCCCTCCACTTT. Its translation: CASTVPYSNSPLHF.

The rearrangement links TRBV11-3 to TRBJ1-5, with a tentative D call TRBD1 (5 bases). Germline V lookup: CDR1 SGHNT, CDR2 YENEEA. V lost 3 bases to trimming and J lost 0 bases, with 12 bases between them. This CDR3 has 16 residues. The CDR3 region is CASSFRRDFSNQPQHF. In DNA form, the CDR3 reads TGTGCCAGCAGCTTCCGCCGGGACTTTAGCAATCAGCCCCAGCATTTT.